This TCR beta chain emerged from a study of T cells after posttransplantation cyclophosphamide. Findings and limits, study-wide: TRB overlap between skin or GI tissue T cells and blood was limited. Donor-recipient repertoire similarity was low at 1-2 months, rising over year one. Recipient CMV seropositivity and CMV reactivation strongly tracked TRB clonality.

The data were produced by immunoSEQ multiplex PCR, yet TCRdb's version contains in-frame clones alone and is incomplete. The sample presents roughly 45,000 clones, none singletons. This clone was observed at least ten times. What it binds is unknown. This CDR3 is 15 amino acids long. Germline V lookup: CDR1 SGHVS, CDR2 FQNEAQ. V dropped 0 bases and J dropped 4 bases, with 10 bases sitting between them. This sequence was found in a man aged 40-49 years in good health, CMV-negative, and a related stem cell transplant donor. Sequencing used PBMCs. This chain links TRBV7-8 with TRBJ2-1; D uncertain. The CDR3 sequence: CASSLARQAYNEQFF. The CDR3 nucleotides are TGTGCCAGCAGCTTAGCGCGTCAGGCTTACAATGAGCAGTTCTTC.